The 10 T cell receptor beta chains reported below all come from one sample, sequenced in a study of glioma-infiltrating T cells (dated by TCRdb to the mid-2010s). Sequencing was carried out with an Illumina MiSeq. The iRepertoire nested amplicon-rescue multiplex PCR (arm-PCR) platform was used to amplify TCR alpha and beta CDR3 regions from RNA. The public sequencing data were trimmed at Q25 with fastp and processed into clonotypes with MiXCR by TCRdb, which kept only in-frame beta chains. Rows merge per CDR3 protein into single entries with the most common DNA and genes. The sample table lists about 140,000 distinct CDR3 sequences, around 40% of them with a count of one. Jointly, the top ten make up roughly a fifth of the sample. The sequenced sample consisted of glioma tissue, nonneoplastic brain tissue, or PBMCs (not recorded which). Source of these receptors: a human donor with low-grade glioma or glioblastoma, undergoing nonglioma brain surgery, or in good health (not recorded which).

V usage is TRBV3-1 and J usage is TRBJ1-5; no clear D. The V end was cut by 2 bases, the J end by 3 bases, with 11 bases between. The CDR3 sequence is 15 residues long. Germline V gives CDR1 LGHDT, CDR2 YNNKEL (reference sequence). In DNA form, the CDR3 reads TGTGCCAGCAGCCAAACCGGACGGCTCAATCAGCCCCAGCATTTT. It codes for CASSQTGRLNQPQHF.

A note on this clonotype: Relative to the germline gene, one junction end is altered; a read error may explain this. The chain couples TRBV19 to TRBJ1-1; D uncertain. The CDR3 spans 13 residues. Germline loops: CDR1 LNHDA, CDR2 SQIVND (reference sequence). The CDR3 DNA reads TGTGCCAGTCGACCGACCCTTAACACTGAAGATTTCTTT. As protein: CASRPTLNTEDFF.

This clonotype was seen more than once but under ten times. CDR3 sequence reads: CAISDRRYGYTF. DNA of the CDR3: TGTGCCATCAGTGATCGGAGATATGGCTACACCTTC. This sequence joins TRBV10-3 and TRBJ1-2; D uncertain. Germline V gives CDR1 ENHRY, CDR2 SYGVKD. The V end was cut by 3 bases, the J end by 5 bases, with 7 bases between. There are 12 residues in the CDR3.

The chain recombines TRBV20-1 with TRBJ2-7, with unresolved D. Per germline, CDR1 DFQATT and CDR2 SNEGSKA (reference sequence). Trimming took 6 bases from V and 3 from J, leaving 18 bases between them. This CDR3 region has 14 residues. DNA of the CDR3: TGCAGTGCGAAAGATTTTGACCTCCGCTACGAGCAGTACTTC. Amino acids: CSAKDFDLRYEQYF.

As regards this clonotype: The junction and the germline gene differ at one end; a read error may be behind it. The chain has TRBV2 and TRBJ2-2; D is ambiguous. Germline lookup yields CDR1 SNHLY and CDR2 FYNNEI. The CDR3 extends over 16 amino acids. In DNA, the CDR3 is TGTGCCAGCAAGAAGGAACAGACGGAGAACACCGGTGAGCTGTTTTTT. Translation: CASKKEQTENTGELFF. The full variable domain, rest sourced from reference TRBV2 and TRBJ2-2, is EPEVTQTPSHQVTQMGQEVILRCVPISNHLYFYWYRQILGQKVEFLVSFYNNEISEKSEIFDDQFSVERPDGSNFTLKIRSTKLEDSAMYFCASKKEQTENTGELFFGEGSRLTVL.

V gene TRBV18 combines with J gene TRBJ2-3, with D perhaps being TRBD1 or TRBD2 (5 bases each). Germline CDR1 KGHSH, CDR2 LQKENI. This CDR3 comprises 14 residues. With 3 bases removed from V and 5 bases from J, the gap between germline ends came to 12 bases. CDR3: CASSPLGTEDTQYF. The CDR3 bases are TGTGCCAGCTCACCTCTGGGGACCGAAGATACGCAGTATTTT.

The chain uses TRBV20-1 and TRBJ2-1, with 8 bases that match TRBD2. The J segment lost 3 bases and the V segment lost 6 bases, leaving 7 bases of the junction unmatched. CDR1 and CDR2 from the germline V gene are DFQATT and SNEGSKA (reference sequence). There are 14 residues in the CDR3. This CDR3 reads CSAPTGRDYNEQFF. CDR3 DNA sequence: TGCAGTGCCCCGACCGGGAGGGACTACAATGAGCAGTTCTTC.

Only a few counts were recorded for this clonotype. The CDR3 loop is CASSAGTANTEAFF. As DNA, the CDR3 is TGTGCCAGCAGTGCTGGGACAGCGAACACTGAAGCTTTCTTT. The chain has TRBV6-1 and TRBJ1-1, with 7 bases aligning to TRBD1. V was pared by 4 bases and J by 1 base, with 3 bases of the junction left unmatched. The length of the CDR3 is 14 residues. Germline CDR1 and CDR2: MNHNS and SASEGT.

This clonotype has only one observation. In DNA form, the CDR3 reads TGCAGCGTTGAGCCCCAAACTAACTATGGCTACACCTTC. Its translation is CSVEPQTNYGYTF. This sequence joins TRBV29-1 and TRBJ1-2, with D uncertain. V was trimmed by 3 bases and J by 0 bases, leaving 8 bases between them. This CDR3 comprises 13 residues. Germline CDR1 reads SQVTM; CDR2 reads ANQGSEA.

The gene calls are TRBV27 and TRBJ2-2; the D gene is possibly TRBD1 (6 bases). V lost 5 bases and J 4 bases, leaving 17 bases between the germline ends. Looked up from germline, CDR1 is MNHEY and CDR2 is SMNVEV (reference sequence). The CDR3 totals 16 residues. The CDR3 spells CASSRSGVERTGELFF. CDR3 DNA: TGTGCCAGCAGTCGCTCAGGGGTGGAGCGCACCGGGGAGCTGTTTTTT.